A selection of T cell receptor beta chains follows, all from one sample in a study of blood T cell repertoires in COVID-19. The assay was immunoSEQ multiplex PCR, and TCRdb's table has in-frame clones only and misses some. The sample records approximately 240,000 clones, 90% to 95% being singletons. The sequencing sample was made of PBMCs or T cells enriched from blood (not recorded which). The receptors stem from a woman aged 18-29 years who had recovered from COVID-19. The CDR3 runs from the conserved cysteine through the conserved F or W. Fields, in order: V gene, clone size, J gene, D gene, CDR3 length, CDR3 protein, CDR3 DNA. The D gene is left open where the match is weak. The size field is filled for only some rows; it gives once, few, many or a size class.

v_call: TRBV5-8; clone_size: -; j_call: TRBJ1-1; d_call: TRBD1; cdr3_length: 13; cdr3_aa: CASSLGGFTEAFF; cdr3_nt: TGTGCCAGCAGCTTAGGGGGCTTCACTGAAGCTTTCTTT
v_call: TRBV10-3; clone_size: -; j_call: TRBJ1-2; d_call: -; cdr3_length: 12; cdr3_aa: CAIRGQGDGYTF; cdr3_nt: TGTGCCATCAGAGGGCAGGGTGATGGCTACACCTTC
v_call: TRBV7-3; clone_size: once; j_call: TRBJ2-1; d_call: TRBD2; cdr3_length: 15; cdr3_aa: CASSLAGLYANEQFF; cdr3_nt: TGTGCCAGCAGCTTGGCGGGACTATACGCGAATGAGCAGTTCTTC
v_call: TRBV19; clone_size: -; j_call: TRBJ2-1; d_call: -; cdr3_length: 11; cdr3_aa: CASILANEQFF; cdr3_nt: TGTGCCAGCATCTTAGCGAATGAGCAGTTCTTC
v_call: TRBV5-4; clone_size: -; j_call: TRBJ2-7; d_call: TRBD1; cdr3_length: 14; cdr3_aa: CASSFLSRGQEQYF; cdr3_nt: TGTGCCAGCAGCTTCCTTTCCAGGGGGCAAGAGCAGTACTTC
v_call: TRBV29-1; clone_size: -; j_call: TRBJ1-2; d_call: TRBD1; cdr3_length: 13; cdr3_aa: CSVGGTGLGGYTF; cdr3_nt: TGCAGCGTTGGTGGGACAGGTTTAGGAGGCTACACCTTC
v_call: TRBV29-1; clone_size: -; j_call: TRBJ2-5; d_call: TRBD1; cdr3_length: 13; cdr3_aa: CSVRTGGAETQYF; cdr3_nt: TGCAGCGTTAGGACAGGGGGCGCGGAGACCCAGTACTTC
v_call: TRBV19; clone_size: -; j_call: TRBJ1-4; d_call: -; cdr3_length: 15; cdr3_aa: CASSITGGVGEKLFF; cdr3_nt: TGTGCCAGTAGTATAACAGGTGGTGTTGGTGAAAAACTGTTTTTT
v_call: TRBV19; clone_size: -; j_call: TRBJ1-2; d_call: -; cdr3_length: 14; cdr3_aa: CASSVTTGFYGYTF; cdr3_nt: TGTGCCAGTAGTGTGACCACCGGGTTCTATGGCTACACCTTC
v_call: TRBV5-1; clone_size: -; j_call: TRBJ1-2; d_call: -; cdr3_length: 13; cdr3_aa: CASSLGGERGYTF; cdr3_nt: TGCGCCAGCAGCTTGGGGGGCGAGCGTGGCTACACCTTC
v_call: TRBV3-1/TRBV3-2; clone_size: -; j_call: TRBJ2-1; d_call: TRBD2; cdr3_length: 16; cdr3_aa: CASSQVNSGPSNEQFF; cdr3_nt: TGTGCCAGCAGCCAAGTAAATAGCGGGCCTAGCAATGAGCAGTTCTTC
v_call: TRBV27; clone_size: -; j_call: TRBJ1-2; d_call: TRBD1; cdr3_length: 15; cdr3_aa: CASSPPGQGAHGYTF; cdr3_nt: TGTGCCAGCAGTCCTCCGGGACAGGGGGCGCACGGCTACACCTTC